This T cell receptor (beta chain) was recovered during a study of STAT3 mutations in large granular lymphocyte leukemia. Whole-study findings and limits: Every T-cell large granular lymphocyte leukemia patient had at least one immunodominant TCR beta clonotype. Treatment regimens differed across patients between samplings. All newly emerging clones after therapy were STAT3 wild type.

Germline V CDR1 and CDR2: MNHEY, SMNVEV (reference sequence). Between the trimmed V and J ends, which lost 0 bases and 6 bases, there was a span of 17 bases. The CDR3 has 16 amino acids. TCRbeta libraries averaged around 39,000 productive templates per sample. Sequenced by immunoSEQ multiplex PCR; TCRdb stores in-frame clones only, minus some. Seen here are approximately 42,000 clones, about three quarters observed once, and the top ten hold 0.43%. Notes on this clone: No antigen is known for it.

Sequencing was carried out using PBMCs. The rearrangement joins TRBV27 to TRBJ1-2, with unresolved D. This clonotype was sampled from a human donor with T large granular lymphocyte leukemia. Some clones in this sample may be carry-over from other donors' samples. The CDR3 protein is CASSLSMFWDSDGYTF. In DNA form, the CDR3 reads TGTGCCAGCAGTTTATCGATGTTTTGGGATTCGGATGGCTACACCTTC.